Following are 4 T cell receptor beta chains from one sample sequenced in a study of blood T cell repertoires in COVID-19. Clones were sequenced by immunoSEQ multiplex PCR, and TCRdb holds only the in-frame ones, with some missing. Here the sample spans about 100,000 clones, roughly 88% being singletons. Sequencing was done on a sample of peripheral blood. These receptors were taken from a human donor in a cohort sampled during active COVID-19.

This chain links TRBV5-4 with TRBJ1-1; 7 nucleotides line up with TRBD1. J gave up 4 bases and V 4 bases, and 4 bases lay outside the gene matches. Per the germline V gene, CDR1 is SGHNT and CDR2 is YYREEE (reference sequence). This CDR3 has 13 residues. Here the CDR3 DNA reads TGTGCCAGCAGCCAGGCAGGGGGCACTGAAGCTTTCTTT. Its protein product is CASSQAGGTEAFF.

The chain employs TRBV11-2 and TRBJ1-5; no clear D gene. V lost 3 bases, J lost 1 base, and 4 bases lay in between. Germline CDR1 reads SGHAT; CDR2 reads FQNNGV. The length of the CDR3 is 13 residues. The CDR3 loop is CASSFQSNQPQHF. In DNA, the CDR3 is TGTGCCAGCAGCTTTCAGAGCAATCAGCCCCAGCATTTT.

Only one count was recorded for this clone. The chain links TRBV19 to TRBJ1-2; 9 bases are a match to TRBD1. The CDR3 has 18 residues. V was pared by 5 bases and J by 8 bases, with 21 bases of the junction left unmatched. Germline V gene data show CDR1 as LNHDA and CDR2 as SQIVND (reference sequence). CDR3 DNA sequence: TGTGCCAGTAGTCCACGGGACAGGGAAAGGCAAGAAGTCTGGGGCTACACCTTC. This encodes CASSPRDRERQEVWGYTF.

CDR3 protein: CASSLAGDRSQPQHF. CDR3 nucleotide sequence: TGCGCCAGCAGCTTGGCCGGGGATAGGAGTCAGCCCCAGCATTTT. This chain links TRBV5-1 with TRBJ1-5; D gene uncertain. V shed 0 bases and J shed 6 bases, with 13 bases lying between them. CDR3 length equals 15 residues. Germline loops: CDR1 SGHRS, CDR2 YFSETQ.